This T cell receptor beta chain stems from a study of Graves' ophthalmopathy and Graves' hyperthyroidism. Study-level findings and limits: Blood repertoires reportedly contained most expanded thyroid clonotypes above 0.001 frequency. Ophthalmopathy progression was predicted with under 71% sensitivity and about 74% specificity.

The germline V gene has CDR1 SQVTM and CDR2 ANQGSEA. With 3 bases clipped from V and 4 bases from J, the junction kept 6 bases outside the gene matches. The CDR3 has 14 residues. All donors with ophthalmopathy were recorded as having moderate-to-severe activity, CAS ≥3, NOSPECS ≥4 and a duration under 3 months. Among the exclusions were patients with other autoimmune diseases, uncontrolled infections, pregnancy or lactation. With regard to this clonotype: Its matching antigen is unknown.

Amplifying from RNA transcripts, the study obtained TCR beta CDR3 regions. First-round RT-PCR relied on HTBI primers, and a second-round multiplex PCR came next. One entry per CDR3 protein, called by TCRdb with MiXCR from the multiplex PCR reads. The sample includes almost 400,000 distinct CDR3 sequences, about a sixth of them seen just once. The receptor was derived from a woman aged 18-29 years with Graves' ophthalmopathy. The rearrangement links TRBV29-1 to TRBJ1-2; 9 nucleotides line up with TRBD1. Sequencing input: peripheral blood. The CDR3 DNA reads TGCAGCGTTGAGGTAACAGGGGGCGGCTATGGCTACACCTTC. Translated: CSVEVTGGGYGYTF.